The present T cell receptor (beta chain) was sequenced within a study of post-analysis software for immune sequencing data. Study at large: The cohort encompassed relapsing-remitting, secondary progressive and progressive-relapsing multiple sclerosis disease courses. General observations from the study: Versus controls, multiple sclerosis patients showed significantly lower diversity (normalized Chao1). Controls had lower frequencies than patients of 4 or 5 TRBV segments, which included TRBV5-6, TRBV5-1 and TRBV20-1. Same-batch preparations were strongly co-clustered by F measure.

This clonotype was picked up a small number of times. Its target is not known. The CDR3 sequence is 12 residues long. With V trimmed by 6 bases and J by 7 bases, 4 bases remained unmatched. Germline assignment: CDR1 MNHEY and CDR2 SVGAGI. Unique molecular identifiers had been added to the TCR beta cDNA libraries. The yield from roughly 1 to 10 million T cells was 500,000 or so cDNA molecules in total. From the PCR reads, TCRdb called clonotypes with MiXCR, one entry per CDR3 protein. The profile shows 820,000 or so distinct CDR3 sequences, approximately 53% of them singletons. The specimen sequenced was blood. The clonotype was recovered from a girl aged 5 to 17 with multiple sclerosis. The chain recombines TRBV6-5 with TRBJ2-3, with 7 bases identical to TRBD1. CDR3 DNA sequence: TGTGCCAGCAGCACCAGGGGGAATACGCAGTATTTT. This codes for CASSTRGNTQYF.